These 17 T cell receptor beta chains originate from one sample sequenced in a study of cytomegalovirus exposure and HLA in healthy donors. The PCR was carried out with 60 Vbeta primers and 13 Jbeta primers. The table came from immunoSEQ multiplex PCR; TCRdb's copy has only in-frame clones and leaves some out. The sample totals around 110,000 clones. Sample: PBMCs. These receptors all stem from a man aged 25-45 years in good health and CMV-seronegative.

This rearrangement joins TRBV27 to TRBJ1-6, with D uncertain. The CDR3 covers 17 residues. V lost 7 bases and J lost 0, with 16 bases in between. Germline CDR1 MNHEY, CDR2 SMNVEV (reference sequence). The CDR3 DNA follows: TGTGCCAGCACCCCTACTAGGGCGAGCTCCTATAATTCACCCCTCCACTTT. Its protein product is CASTPTRASSYNSPLHF.

This chain uses TRBV19 with TRBJ1-2; 7 bases agree with TRBD1. V trimming: 5 bases; J trimming: 0 bases; junction bases outside the gene matches: 15. CDR3 length equals 18 residues. Germline V gene sequence: CDR1 LNHDA, CDR2 SQIVND (reference sequence). This CDR3 reads CASSSVWGGTASNYGYTF. In DNA form, the CDR3 reads TGTGCCAGTAGTTCGGTTTGGGGCGGGACAGCTTCTAACTATGGCTACACCTTC.

The genes are TRBV4-2 and TRBJ2-1; 8 nucleotides line up with TRBD2. There are 17 residues in the CDR3. The germline V gene encodes CDR1 LGHNA and CDR2 YNFKEQ. Germline trimming cut 1 base from V and 6 bases from J; bases unmatched to any gene: 11. For the CDR3, the DNA is TGTGCCAGCAGCCAAGGGCTAGCGGGCGCAGTTTGCAATGAGCAGTTCTTC. This gives the protein CASSQGLAGAVCNEQFF.

This chain uses TRBV2 with TRBJ1-5; 9 positions match TRBD1. After removal of 6 bases from V and 7 bases from J, the junction contained 7 bases not matched to a gene. Germline CDR1 SNHLY, CDR2 FYNNEI. The CDR3 is 14 residues long. The CDR3 DNA reads TGTGCCAGCAGCCGGGACAGGGTAGGGCAGCCCCAGCATTTT. Protein sequence: CASSRDRVGQPQHF.

The chain couples TRBV5-6 to TRBJ1-5; 7 nucleotides agree with TRBD1. Trimming cost V 4 bases and J 3 bases; bases outside gene matches: 7. The CDR3 has 15 amino acids. CDR1 and CDR2 from the germline V gene are SGHDT and YYEEEE. The CDR3 region has the DNA TGTGCCAGCAGCGGGAACAGGGGCTCCAATCAGCCCCAGCATTTT. It yields the protein CASSGNRGSNQPQHF.

The gene calls are TRBV7-2 and TRBJ2-5; TRBD2 might be the D (5 bases). The CDR3 totals 13 residues. The germline CDR1 and CDR2 sequences are SGHTA and FQGNSA. With 3 bases removed from V and 5 bases from J, the gap between germline ends came to 10 bases. The CDR3 here is CASSFSGGETQYF. The CDR3 nucleotides are TGTGCCAGCAGCTTCTCGGGCGGGGAGACCCAGTACTTC.

A word on this clone: The missing conserved phenylalanine or tryptophan at the end of this CDR3 makes a read error likely. It is unclear where the CDR3 begins or ends on the DNA, so no DNA is shown, and the CDR3 is as TCRdb lists it. The rearrangement joins TRBV6-4 to TRBJ2-3; TRBD2, as called in the table, went unchecked against the DNA. Germline V CDR1 and CDR2: MRHNA, SNTAGT. The CDR3 is made up of 12 amino acids, end residues included. The CDR3 sequence: CASSDSPPGSYL.

The genes are TRBV27 and TRBJ1-2; no firm D call. Per the germline V gene, CDR1 is MNHEY and CDR2 is SMNVEV (reference sequence). V dropped 2 bases and J dropped 4 bases, with 8 bases sitting between them. The CDR3 sequence is 13 residues long. CDR3 region: CASSLRGSYGYTF. Here the CDR3 DNA reads TGTGCCAGCAGTTTACGAGGTTCCTATGGCTACACCTTC.

The CDR3: CASSLWDRDYGYTF. The CDR3, as DNA: TGTGCCAGCAGCCTCTGGGACAGGGACTATGGCTACACCTTC. The chain has TRBV7-8 and TRBJ1-2, with 9 positions matching TRBD1. The length of the CDR3 is 14 residues. J lost 3 bases, V lost 5 bases, and 4 bases had no gene match. Germline loops: CDR1 SGHVS, CDR2 FQNEAQ. Together with reference TRBV7-8 and TRBJ1-2, the CDR3 gives the full variable domain: GAGVSQSPRYKVAKRGQDVALRCDPISGHVSLFWYQQALGQGPEFLTYFQNEAQLDKSGLPSDRFFAERPEGSVSTLKIQRTQQEDSAVYLCASSLWDRDYGYTFGSGTRLTVV.

The chain uses TRBV27 and TRBJ2-2; a weak D match, TRBD2 (7 bases). Germline V gives CDR1 MNHEY, CDR2 SMNVEV (reference sequence). Trimming removed 6 bases at V and 7 bases at J, with 18 bases between. CDR3 length: 15 amino acids. CDR3: CASSLMGGQDGELFF. For the CDR3, the DNA is TGTGCCAGCAGCCTTATGGGGGGGCAGGACGGGGAGCTGTTTTTT.

This chain connects TRBV10-3 to TRBJ1-6; tentative D call: TRBD1 (5 bases). The V end was cut by 2 bases, the J end by 5 bases, with 16 bases between. The CDR3 consists of 17 residues. The V gene's germline CDR1 is ENHRY and CDR2 SYGVKD. Here the CDR3 reads CAISEQAQGRDNSPLHF. For the CDR3, the DNA is TGTGCCATCAGTGAGCAAGCTCAGGGTAGAGATAATTCACCCCTCCACTTT.

The V gene is TRBV5-1, the J gene TRBJ1-1; D is possibly TRBD1 (5 bases). The V end was cut by 0 bases, the J end by 0 bases, with 9 bases between. From germline, CDR1 is SGHRS and CDR2 YFSETQ. The CDR3 totals 15 residues. For the CDR3, the DNA is TGCGCCAGCAGCTTGGGCATAGGGGTGAACACTGAAGCTTTCTTT. The encoded protein is CASSLGIGVNTEAFF.

This rearrangement joins TRBV5-4 to TRBJ2-5, with D perhaps TRBD1 (6 bases). Trimming took off 1 base at V and 0 bases at J, with 7 bases between the two ends. Germline V lookup: CDR1 SGHNT, CDR2 YYREEE (reference sequence). The CDR3 runs to 14 residues. CDR3 nucleotide sequence: TGTGCCAGCAGCTTGAGGACAGACCAAGAGACCCAGTACTTC. Its protein product is CASSLRTDQETQYF.

The V and J genes are TRBV2 and TRBJ2-5, with D tentatively TRBD2 (5 bases). V shed 2 bases and J shed 2 bases, with 15 bases lying between them. Per the germline V gene, CDR1 is SNHLY and CDR2 is FYNNEI. This CDR3 is built from 16 residues. The CDR3 loop reads CASSETFNGEQETQYF. The CDR3, as DNA: TGTGCCAGCAGTGAAACATTCAACGGGGAGCAAGAGACCCAGTACTTC.

This sequence joins TRBV5-6 and TRBJ1-4; TRBD1 matches 7 bases. V shed 2 bases, J shed 8 bases, and the junction held 6 bases outside the gene matches. Germline CDR1 SGHDT, CDR2 YYEEEE. The CDR3 extends over 14 amino acids. CDR3 DNA: TGTGCCAGCAGCTTTCGACAGGGTGGCGAAAAACTGTTTTTT. Protein sequence: CASSFRQGGEKLFF.

V is TRBV5-1 and J is TRBJ1-6; TRBD1 aligns across 8 bases. V trimming: 4 bases; J trimming: 2 bases; junction bases outside the gene matches: 5. The CDR3 has 16 residues. CDR1 and CDR2 from the germline V gene are SGHRS and YFSETQ. The CDR3 sequence: CASSREQGAYNSPLHF. The CDR3 DNA follows: TGCGCCAGCAGCCGGGAACAGGGGGCCTATAATTCACCCCTCCACTTT.

This chain connects TRBV10-3 to TRBJ1-3, with a weak D call TRBD1 (5 bases). Germline CDR1 reads ENHRY; CDR2 reads SYGVKD. The V gene lost 4 bases and the J gene lost 8 bases, with 15 bases spanning the gap. The CDR3 covers 14 residues. The CDR3 region is CAISVWDGGDTIYF. CDR3 DNA: TGTGCCATCAGTGTCTGGGACGGGGGAGACACCATATATTTT.